These 18 T cell receptor beta chains originate from one sample sequenced in a study of breast tumors, draining lymph nodes, adjacent tissues. MiXCR, applied by TCRdb to the multiplex PCR reads, yields one record per CDR3 protein. The sample records approximately 37,000 distinct CDR3 sequences, 35% to 45% being singletons. Sequencing was done on a sample of breast tumor tissue. These receptors all stem from a female donor with breast cancer. Some clones in this sample may be carry-over from other donors' samples.

There are many counts of this clonotype. The rearrangement uses TRBV5-6 and TRBJ2-7; the D gene could be TRBD1 or TRBD2 (5 bases each). V dropped 7 bases and J dropped 1 base, with 12 bases sitting between them. This CDR3 has 13 amino acids. The V gene's germline CDR1 is SGHDT and CDR2 YYEEEE. The CDR3 nucleotides are TGTGCCAGCGGGACGAGACCTTCCTACGAGCAGTACTTC. The encoded protein is CASGTRPSYEQYF.

The chain combines TRBV20-1 with TRBJ1-5, with D maybe TRBD1 (6 bases). This CDR3 has 15 residues. The germline CDR1 and CDR2 sequences are DFQATT and SNEGSKA (reference sequence). Trimming took off 5 bases at V and 9 bases at J, with 23 bases between the two ends. The CDR3 sequence: CSAALRTEGFGPQHF. CDR3 nucleotides: TGCAGTGCTGCACTCAGGACAGAGGGGTTCGGGCCCCAGCATTTT.

This clonotype was counted at least ten times. The chain is built from TRBV6-5 and TRBJ2-7; 10 bases agree with TRBD2. V lost 6 bases and J lost 5; bases outside the gene matches: 13. CDR1 and CDR2 (germline): MNHEY, SVGAGI. CDR3 length: 16 residues. CDR3 coding DNA: TGTGCCAGCAGACAAAGGCCCAGCGGGAGGGCCGACGAGCAGTACTTC. This translates into CASRQRPSGRADEQYF.

In the case of this clonotype: A junction end diverges from the germline sequence, so it may reflect a read error. The chain is built from TRBV12-3 or TRBV12-4 and TRBJ2-1; TRBD2 aligns across 7 bases. The length of the CDR3 is 17 residues. The CDR3 coding sequence is TGTGCCAGCACCCTTCGAATCTCGGCGGGAGCAGGTAATGAGCGGTTCTTC. It yields the protein CASTLRISAGAGNERFF.

The gene calls are TRBV4-2 and TRBJ1-4; a weak D match, TRBD1 (5 bases). Germline CDR1 reads LGHNA; CDR2 reads YNFKEQ. This CDR3 contains 15 residues. With 1 base removed from V and 2 bases from J, the gap between germline ends came to 8 bases. The CDR3 DNA reads TGTGCCAGCAGCCAAGCGACAGCGACTAATGAAAAACTGTTTTTT. This codes for CASSQATATNEKLFF.

The J gene is TRBJ2-1, the V gene TRBV5-7, with no clear D. TRBV5-7 carries the ORF label, with uncertain function. This CDR3 comprises 14 residues. V was shortened by 2 bases and J by 5 bases, with 11 bases between the two germline ends. In DNA, the CDR3 is TGTGCCAGCAGCTTTCGGGTGATTGACAATGAGCAGTTCTTC. Protein sequence: CASSFRVIDNEQFF.

This clonotype was observed many times. CDR3 bases: TGTGCCAGCAGTACGACACGACGTTACACCTTC. Translating it yields CASSTTRRYTF. This chain connects TRBV2 to TRBJ1-2; the D is unclear. CDR1 is SNHLY, CDR2 FYNNEI, per germline. CDR3 length: 11 residues. Trimming stripped 5 bases from V and 11 bases from J, with 12 bases between.

This clonotype was seen many times. CDR3 DNA: TGTGCCAGCAGCCCCACGGGTCCCGGAAACTACGAGCAGTACTTC. Its protein is CASSPTGPGNYEQYF. V gene TRBV6-5 combines with J gene TRBJ2-7; D is unresolved. The CDR3 length is 15 residues. The V gene's germline CDR1 is MNHEY and CDR2 SVGAGI. V lost 6 bases, J lost 3 bases, and 18 bases lay in between.

On this clonotype itself: At one end the junction does not follow the germline gene, possibly because of a read error. The chain combines TRBV5-5 with TRBJ2-3; 13 nucleotides agree with TRBD2. Germline V gene lookup returns CDR1 SGHKS and CDR2 YYEKEE (reference sequence). The CDR3 spans 14 residues. DNA of the CDR3: TGTGCCAACAGCCGGACTAGCGGGAGAGATACGCAGTATTTT. This sequence encodes CANSRTSGRDTQYF.

This clonotype has a count of ten or more. This rearrangement joins TRBV6-4 to TRBJ2-7, with TRBD1 matching over 9 bases. Per the germline V gene, CDR1 is MRHNA and CDR2 is SNTAGT. V trimming: 0 bases; J trimming: 0 bases; junction bases outside the gene matches: 6. The CDR3 length is 17 residues. In DNA form, the CDR3 reads TGTGCCAGCAGTGACTCGCTAACAGGGGGCGTCTCCTACGAGCAGTACTTC. It encodes CASSDSLTGGVSYEQYF.

Note on this clonotype: A single base separates this from a much larger clone, so it may be a read error. This chain connects TRBV29-1 to TRBJ2-5; D gene unclear. CDR1 SQVTM and CDR2 ANQGSEA come from the germline V gene. The length of the CDR3 is 13 residues. Trimming left V 7 bases short and J 4 bases short, with 16 bases between. The DNA of the CDR3 is TGCAGCGGGATGACACCGTACCGAGAGACCCAGTACTTC. It translates to CSGMTPYRETQYF.

At least ten counts were recorded for this clonotype. The rearrangement links TRBV25-1 to TRBJ1-6; no reliable D call. Deletions cut 7 bases from V and 5 bases from J, with 12 bases between. The CDR3 spans 14 residues. The germline V gene encodes CDR1 MGHDK and CDR2 SYGVNS. CDR3 in amino acids: CASTLGGDNSPLHF. The CDR3, as DNA: TGTGCCAGCACCTTAGGTGGAGATAATTCACCCCTCCACTTT.

This clonotype was seen ten or more times. This chain links TRBV11-2 with TRBJ2-7; 8 nucleotides agree with TRBD1. Germline CDR1 and CDR2: SGHAT and FQNNGV. The CDR3 length is 15 residues. The V gene end was trimmed by 2 bases and the J gene end by 6 bases; junction bases not matched to a gene: 9. The CDR3 is CASSLSDGQGSEQYF. The DNA of the CDR3 is TGTGCCAGCAGCTTATCGGATGGACAGGGAAGCGAGCAGTACTTC.

At least ten counts were recorded for this clonotype. The rearrangement joins TRBV20-1 to TRBJ2-7; D might be TRBD1 or TRBD2, each matching 5 bases. Per the germline V gene, CDR1 is DFQATT and CDR2 is SNEGSKA (reference sequence). The CDR3 contains 14 residues. Trimming took off 6 bases at V and 0 bases at J, with 15 bases between the two ends. CDR3 bases: TGCAGTGCCCTGGGGACGGAAAGCTCCTACGAGCAGTACTTC. This sequence encodes CSALGTESSYEQYF.

This clonotype was detected ten times or more. The chain couples TRBV15 to TRBJ2-5; D may be TRBD1 or TRBD2 (6 bases each). The CDR3 length is 14 residues. Looked up from germline, CDR1 is LNHNV and CDR2 is YYDKDF (reference sequence). The V gene lost 0 bases and the J gene lost 5 bases, with 10 bases spanning the gap. As DNA, the CDR3 is TGTGCCACCAGCAGAGATAACGGGGGCGAGACCCAGTACTTC. Translated, it gives CATSRDNGGETQYF. The entire variable domain, with the rest obtained from reference TRBV15 and TRBJ2-5, is as follows: DAMVIQNPRYQVTQFGKPVTLSCSQTLNHNVMYWYQQKSSQAPKLLFHYYDKDFNNEADTPDNFQSRRPNTSFCFLDIRSPGLGDTAMYLCATSRDNGGETQYFGPGTRLLVL.

The J gene is TRBJ2-5, the V gene TRBV3-1, with TRBD2 identical over 7 bases. With V trimmed by 4 bases and J by 5 bases, 10 bases remained unmatched. There are 15 residues in the CDR3. Germline V gene lookup returns CDR1 LGHDT and CDR2 YNNKEL (reference sequence). The CDR3 coding sequence is TGTGCCAGCAGCCGAGACGGCGGGAGCCTTGAGACCCAGTACTTC. Translation: CASSRDGGSLETQYF.

The V gene is TRBV12-3 or TRBV12-4, the J gene TRBJ1-2, with D perhaps matching TRBD1 (5 bases). The CDR3 runs to 14 residues. The germline V and J ends were trimmed by 3 bases and 4 bases, with 12 bases remaining between them. CDR3 sequence (DNA): TGTGCCAGCAGTTTGACCGGGACGTCCTATGGCTACACCTTC. Protein sequence: CASSLTGTSYGYTF.

To note about this clonotype: The junction does not match germline at one end; this may be a read error. This chain joins TRBV9 and TRBJ2-7; D is perhaps TRBD2 (5 bases). The CDR3 length is 15 residues. CDR1 is SGDLS and CDR2 is YYNGEE in the germline V gene. CDR3 in amino acids: CASGAGGGTSYEQHF. In nucleotides, the CDR3 is TGTGCCAGCGGCGCCGGAGGCGGAACCAGCTACGAGCAGCACTTC.